Sequencing of this T cell receptor beta chain was carried out in a study of blood T cell repertoires in COVID-19 (TCRdb year 2020). Background on the whole study: Collaborator samples came from the United States, Italy and Spain and covered acute and convalescent phases of COVID-19. The material from the prospective study consisted of cDNA or gDNA derived from T cells, B-cell-depleted T cells, or PBMCs. Deeply sampled blood TCRbeta repertoires from subjects exposed to, actively infected with, or recovered from COVID-19 were included in the dataset. The repertoires were released in a freely available public database meant as a resource for research on the immune response to SARS-CoV-2. Samples came from the ongoing ImmuneRACE study (first 160 participants) plus 1,254 subjects from 6 global collaborators. Sample metadata almost always included a de-identified subject ID, COVID-19 status, age in years and sex. Where available, HLA class I and class II types were taken from metadata supplied by the sample provider and were not determined by assay-based typing. Broad study findings and their caveats: Clinical and demographic metadata were provided uncurated, with the amount varying by source and participant.

Enrolling through a virtual design, the prospective study's participants ranged in age from about 18 to 89 years and lived across about two dozen United States geographic areas. Cohort assignment in the prospective study relied on participant-reported clinical history from a screening survey and a study questionnaire. Recovered participants in ImmuneRACE Cohort 3 were defined as having two consecutive negative NP/OP PCR tests, clearance from a healthcare professional, or resolution of symptoms. In the prospective study, whole blood, serum and a nasopharyngeal or oropharyngeal swab were collected from each participant by mobile phlebotomists. Additional blood draws and questionnaires over an approximately two-month period could optionally be provided by prospective study participants. Before DNA extraction, blood samples from the prospective study were shipped at room temperature or frozen. The immunoSEQ Assay, a bias-controlled multiplex PCR, was used to amplify TCRbeta CDR3 regions from genomic DNA. In the source study's methods: Within the assay, amplification of reference gene primers was used to estimate how many nucleated cells each sample contained. To quantify the absolute abundance of each unique TCRbeta CDR3 rearrangement, sequence reads were collapsed and filtered. For each sample, productive Simpson clonality was calculated as the square root of Simpson's diversity index across productive rearrangements. Entries here come from immuneACCESS through TCRdb and include only in-frame sequences with V and J called. Some clones fail to appear in such tables; in the studies checked, an unresolved V gene covers under half of the shortfall, and the cause of the remainder is unknown. For V, J and clone size, that table is used; D and trimming come from the DNA. This sample holds 210,000 or so clones; roughly 80% were observed only once. Together, the top ten hold 1.5% to 2% of the sample.

Concerning this clone: Which antigen it targets is not known. No qualities accompany the bases; no much larger clone lies one base away.

In the germline V gene, CDR1 corresponds to SGHDT and CDR2 to YYEEEE. Deletion took 4 bases off V and 6 bases off J, with a span of 16 bases between the germline ends. Spanning cysteine to phenylalanine, the CDR3 consists of 14 amino acids. The entry retains the CDR3 DNA only, 42 bases that are in frame from base 1. The sequenced sample was PBMCs or T cells enriched from blood (not recorded which). The receptor's source is a man aged 60 to 69 who had recovered from COVID-19. In this chain, TRBV5-6 is recombined with TRBJ1-2; there is no confident call for the D gene. At the DNA level, the sequence is TGTGCCAGCAGCCCCACACCCCGACTGAATGGCTACACCTTC. Its coded protein is CASSPTPRLNGYTF.